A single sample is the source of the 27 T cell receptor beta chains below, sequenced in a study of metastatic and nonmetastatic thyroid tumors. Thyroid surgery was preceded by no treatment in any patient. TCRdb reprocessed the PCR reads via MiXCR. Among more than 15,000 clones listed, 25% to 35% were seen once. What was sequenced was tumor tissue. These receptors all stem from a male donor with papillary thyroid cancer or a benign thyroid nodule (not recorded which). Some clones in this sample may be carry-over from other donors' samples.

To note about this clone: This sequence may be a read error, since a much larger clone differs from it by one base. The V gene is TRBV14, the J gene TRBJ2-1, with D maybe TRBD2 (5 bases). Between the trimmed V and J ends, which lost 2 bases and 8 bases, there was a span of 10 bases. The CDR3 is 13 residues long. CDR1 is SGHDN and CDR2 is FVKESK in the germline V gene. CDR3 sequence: CASSQSERDEQFF. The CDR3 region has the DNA TGTGCCAGCAGCCAAAGCGAGAGGGATGAGCAGTTCTTC.

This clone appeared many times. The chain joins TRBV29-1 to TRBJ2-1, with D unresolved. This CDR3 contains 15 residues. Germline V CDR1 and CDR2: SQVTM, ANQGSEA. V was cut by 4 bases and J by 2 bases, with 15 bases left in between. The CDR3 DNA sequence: TGCAGCGTTGTAGGTTTGGAGAGGCCCTACAATGAGCAGTTCTTC. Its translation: CSVVGLERPYNEQFF.

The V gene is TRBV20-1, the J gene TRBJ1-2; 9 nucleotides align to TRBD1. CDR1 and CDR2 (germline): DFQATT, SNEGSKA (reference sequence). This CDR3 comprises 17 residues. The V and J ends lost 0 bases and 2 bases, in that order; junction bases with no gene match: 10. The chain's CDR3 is CSARDRNRGLGNYGYTF. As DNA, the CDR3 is TGCAGTGCTAGAGATAGGAACAGGGGGCTAGGGAACTATGGCTACACCTTC.

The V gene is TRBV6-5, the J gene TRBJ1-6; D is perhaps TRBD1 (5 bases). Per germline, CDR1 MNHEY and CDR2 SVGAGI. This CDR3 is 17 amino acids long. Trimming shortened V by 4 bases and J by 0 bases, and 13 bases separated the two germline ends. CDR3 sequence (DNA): TGTGCCAGCAGTTGGGTGAGGGGCAGCTCCTATAATTCACCCCTCCACTTT. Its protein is CASSWVRGSSYNSPLHF.

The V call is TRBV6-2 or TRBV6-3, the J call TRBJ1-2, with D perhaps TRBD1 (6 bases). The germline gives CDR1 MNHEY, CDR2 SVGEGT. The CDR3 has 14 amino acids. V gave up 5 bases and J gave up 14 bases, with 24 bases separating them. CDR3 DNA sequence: TGTGCCAGCAGTCTTACAGGGCGACTCGGGGGGGAGACCTTC. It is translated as CASSLTGRLGGETF.

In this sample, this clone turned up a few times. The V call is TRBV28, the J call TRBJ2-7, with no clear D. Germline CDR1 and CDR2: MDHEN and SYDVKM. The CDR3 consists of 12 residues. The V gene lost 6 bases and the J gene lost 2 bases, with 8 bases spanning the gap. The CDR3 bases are TGTGCCAGCAGGACTGGGACCTACGAGCAGTACTTC. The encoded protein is CASRTGTYEQYF.

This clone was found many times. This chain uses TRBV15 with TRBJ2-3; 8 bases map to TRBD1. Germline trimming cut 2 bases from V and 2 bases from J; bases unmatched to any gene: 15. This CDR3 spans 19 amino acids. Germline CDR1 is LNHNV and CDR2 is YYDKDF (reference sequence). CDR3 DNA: TGTGCCACCAGCAGACTTCTGAAGGGGCGGGACAGGCCCACAGATACGCAGTATTTT. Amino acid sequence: CATSRLLKGRDRPTDTQYF.

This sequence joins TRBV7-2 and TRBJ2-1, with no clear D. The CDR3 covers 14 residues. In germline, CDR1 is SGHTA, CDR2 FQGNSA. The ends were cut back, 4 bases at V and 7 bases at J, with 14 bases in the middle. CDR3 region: CASSSPRASNEQFF. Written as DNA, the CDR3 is TGTGCCAGCAGCTCCCCGAGAGCGTCGAATGAGCAGTTCTTC.

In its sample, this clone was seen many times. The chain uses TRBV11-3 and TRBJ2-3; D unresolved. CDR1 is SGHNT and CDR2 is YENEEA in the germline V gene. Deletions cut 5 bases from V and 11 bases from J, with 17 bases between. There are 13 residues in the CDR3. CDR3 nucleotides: TGTGCCAGCAGCCCTCTCCTGGAAGGAGAGCAGTATTTT. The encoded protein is CASSPLLEGEQYF. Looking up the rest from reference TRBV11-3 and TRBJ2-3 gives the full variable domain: EAGVVQSPRYKIIEKKQPVAFWCNPISGHNTLYWYLQNLGQGPELLIRYENEEAVDDSQLPKDRFSAERLKGVDSTLKIQPAELGDSAVYLCASSPLLEGEQYFGPGTRLTVL.

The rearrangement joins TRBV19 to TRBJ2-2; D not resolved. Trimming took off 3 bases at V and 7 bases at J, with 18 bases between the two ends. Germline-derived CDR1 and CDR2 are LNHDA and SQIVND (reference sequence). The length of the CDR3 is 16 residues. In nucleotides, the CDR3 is TGTGCCAGTAGTATTTCCCCGGTCTTTTCCTTCGGGGAGCTGTTTTTT. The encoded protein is CASSISPVFSFGELFF.

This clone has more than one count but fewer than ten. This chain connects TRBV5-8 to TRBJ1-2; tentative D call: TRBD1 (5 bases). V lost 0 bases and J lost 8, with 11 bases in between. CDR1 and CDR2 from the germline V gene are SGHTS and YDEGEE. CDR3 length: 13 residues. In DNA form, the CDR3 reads TGTGCCAGCAGCTTGGGGGGCCTTGCAGGCTACACCTTC. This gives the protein CASSLGGLAGYTF. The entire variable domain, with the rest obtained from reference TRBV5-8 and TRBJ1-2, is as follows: EAGVTQSPTHLIKTRGQQATLRCSPISGHTSVYWYQQALGLGLQFLLWYDEGEERNRGNFPPRFSGRQFPNYSSELNVNALELEDSALYLCASSLGGLAGYTFGSGTRLTVV.

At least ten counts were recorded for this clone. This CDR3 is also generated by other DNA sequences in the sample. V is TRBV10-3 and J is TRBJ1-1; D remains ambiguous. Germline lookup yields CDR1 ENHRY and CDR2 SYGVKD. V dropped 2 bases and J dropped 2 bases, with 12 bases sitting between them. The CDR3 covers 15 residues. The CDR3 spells CAISEPNVGNTEAFF. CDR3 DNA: TGTGCCATCAGTGAGCCGAATGTTGGTAACACTGAAGCTTTCTTT.

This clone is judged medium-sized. CDR3 coding DNA: TGCAGTGCTATAGGTTCAGGGATTCGTTCTTTGGCAGATACGCAGTATTTT. It specifies CSAIGSGIRSLADTQYF. J is TRBJ2-3 and V is TRBV20-1, with a possible D match to TRBD1 (5 bases). The CDR3 contains 17 residues. Trimming removed 4 bases from V and 4 bases from J, with 24 bases in between. The germline CDR1 and CDR2 sequences are DFQATT and SNEGSKA (reference sequence).

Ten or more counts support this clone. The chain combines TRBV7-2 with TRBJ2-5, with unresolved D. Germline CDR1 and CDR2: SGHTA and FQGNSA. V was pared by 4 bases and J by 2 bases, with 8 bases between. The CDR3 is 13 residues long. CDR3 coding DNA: TGTGCCAGCAGCTCTTGGACGCAAGAGACCCAGTACTTC. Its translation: CASSSWTQETQYF.

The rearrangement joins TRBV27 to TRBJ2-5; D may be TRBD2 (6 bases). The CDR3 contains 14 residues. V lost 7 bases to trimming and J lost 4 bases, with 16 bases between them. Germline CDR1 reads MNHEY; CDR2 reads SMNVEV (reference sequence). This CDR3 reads CASTPGGSPETQYF. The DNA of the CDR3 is TGTGCCAGCACCCCTGGAGGGAGTCCAGAGACCCAGTACTTC.

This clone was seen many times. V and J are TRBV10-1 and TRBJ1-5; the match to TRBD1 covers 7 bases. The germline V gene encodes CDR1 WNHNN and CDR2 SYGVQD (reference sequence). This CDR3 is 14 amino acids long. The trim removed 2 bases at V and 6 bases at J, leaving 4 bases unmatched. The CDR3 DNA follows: TGCGCCAGCAGTGAGGACAGGGTCGGTCAGCCCCAGCATTTT. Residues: CASSEDRVGQPQHF.

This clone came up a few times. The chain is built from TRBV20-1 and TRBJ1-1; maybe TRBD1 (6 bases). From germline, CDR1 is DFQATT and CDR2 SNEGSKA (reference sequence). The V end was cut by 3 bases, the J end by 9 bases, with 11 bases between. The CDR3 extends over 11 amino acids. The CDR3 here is CSARIQGQAFF. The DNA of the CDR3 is TGCAGTGCTAGGATACAGGGTCAAGCTTTCTTT.

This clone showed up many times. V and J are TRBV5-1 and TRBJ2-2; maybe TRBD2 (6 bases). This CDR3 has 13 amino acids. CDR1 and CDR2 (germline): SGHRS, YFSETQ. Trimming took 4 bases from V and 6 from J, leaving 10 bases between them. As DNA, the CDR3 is TGCGCCAGCAGCGAGAGGGACTCCGGGGAGCTGTTTTTT. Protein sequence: CASSERDSGELFF.

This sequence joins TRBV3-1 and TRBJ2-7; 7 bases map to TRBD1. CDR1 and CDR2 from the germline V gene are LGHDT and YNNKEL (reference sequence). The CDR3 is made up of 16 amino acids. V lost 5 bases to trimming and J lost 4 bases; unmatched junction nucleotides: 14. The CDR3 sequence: CASSNTAGGSLYEQYF. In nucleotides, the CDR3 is TGTGCCAGCAGCAATACCGCAGGGGGATCGTTATACGAGCAGTACTTC.

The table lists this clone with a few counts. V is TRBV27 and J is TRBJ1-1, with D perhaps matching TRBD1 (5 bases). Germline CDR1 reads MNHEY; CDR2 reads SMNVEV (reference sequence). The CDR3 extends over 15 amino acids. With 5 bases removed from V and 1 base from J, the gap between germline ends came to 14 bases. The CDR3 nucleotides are TGTGCCAGCAGTGCAAGGGGACCGTCGAACACTGAAGCTTTCTTT. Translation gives CASSARGPSNTEAFF.

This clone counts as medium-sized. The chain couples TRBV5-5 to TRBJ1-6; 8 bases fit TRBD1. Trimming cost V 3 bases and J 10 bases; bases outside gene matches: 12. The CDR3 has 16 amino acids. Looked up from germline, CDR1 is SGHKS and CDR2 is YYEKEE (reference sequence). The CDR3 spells CASSSGTGARMSPLHF. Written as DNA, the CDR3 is TGTGCCAGCAGCTCGGGGACAGGTGCCAGGATGTCACCCCTCCACTTT.

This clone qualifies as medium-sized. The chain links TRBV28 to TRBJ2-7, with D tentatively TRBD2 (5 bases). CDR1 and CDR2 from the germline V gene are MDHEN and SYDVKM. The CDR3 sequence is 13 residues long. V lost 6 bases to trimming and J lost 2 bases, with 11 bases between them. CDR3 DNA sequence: TGTGCCAGCAGCCCAGCGGAACCCTACGAGCAGTACTTC. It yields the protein CASSPAEPYEQYF.

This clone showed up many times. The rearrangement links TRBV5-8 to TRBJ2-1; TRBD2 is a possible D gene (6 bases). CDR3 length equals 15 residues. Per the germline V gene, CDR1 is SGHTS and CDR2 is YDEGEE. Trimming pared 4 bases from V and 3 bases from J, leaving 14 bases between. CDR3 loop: CASSPTGLLYNEQFF. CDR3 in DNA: TGTGCCAGCAGCCCGACGGGACTCCTCTACAATGAGCAGTTCTTC.

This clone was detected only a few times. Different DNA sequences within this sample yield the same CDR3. The CDR3 bases are TGCAGTGCGCCGGGACTAGCGTTGAGCTCCTACAATGAGCAGTTCTTC. Its protein product is CSAPGLALSSYNEQFF. V is TRBV20-1 and J is TRBJ2-1; TRBD2 agrees at 10 bases. The CDR3 extends over 16 amino acids. J lost 0 bases, V lost 6 bases, and 8 bases had no gene match. The germline CDR1 and CDR2 sequences are DFQATT and SNEGSKA (reference sequence).

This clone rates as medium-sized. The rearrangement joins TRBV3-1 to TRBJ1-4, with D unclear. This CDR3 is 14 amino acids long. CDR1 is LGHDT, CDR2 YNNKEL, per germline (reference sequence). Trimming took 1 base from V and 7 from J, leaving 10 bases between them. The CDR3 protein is CASSQGLTIEKLFF. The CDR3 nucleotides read TGTGCCAGCAGCCAAGGACTGACGATTGAAAAACTGTTTTTT.

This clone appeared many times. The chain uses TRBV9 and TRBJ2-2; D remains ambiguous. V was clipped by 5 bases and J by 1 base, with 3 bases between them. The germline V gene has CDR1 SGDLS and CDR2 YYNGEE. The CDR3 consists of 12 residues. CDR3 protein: CASSQNTGELFF. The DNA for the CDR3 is TGTGCCAGCAGTCAGAACACCGGGGAGCTGTTTTTT.

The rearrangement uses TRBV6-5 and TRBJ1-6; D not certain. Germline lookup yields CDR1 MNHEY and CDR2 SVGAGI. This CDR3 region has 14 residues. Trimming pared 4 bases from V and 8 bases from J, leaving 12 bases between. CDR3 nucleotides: TGTGCCAGCAGTTTGTATAGGTCCTATTCACCCCTCCACTTT. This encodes CASSLYRSYSPLHF.